The 20 T cell receptor beta chains in this list originate from one sample, sequenced in a study of shared clonotypes between healthy human individuals. TCRdb's copy holds only in-frame clones and misses some; the assay was immunoSEQ multiplex PCR. The top ten hold 9.5% to 15% of the sample, which has about 460,000 clones, more than 70% seen once. The source material was PBMCs. The source of these receptors is a woman between 40 and 55 years old in good health. Some clones in this sample may be carry-over from other donors' samples.

With regard to this clone: This sequence is one base from a far larger clone and is likely a read error. The same CDR3 can be traced to other DNA sequences in this sample. The genes are TRBV7-9 and TRBJ1-1; 7 nucleotides align to TRBD1. This CDR3 has 18 amino acids. CDR1 and CDR2 (germline): SEHNR, FQNEAQ (reference sequence). Here the CDR3 DNA reads TGTGCCAGCAGCCCACCAGTAGTCGGACAGGTGATGAACACTGAAGCTTTCTTC. Amino acid sequence: CASSPPVVGQVMNTEAFF.

This clone was recorded at least ten times. Other nucleotide sequences in the sample specify the same CDR3. V gene TRBV6-4 combines with J gene TRBJ1-1; TRBD1 might be the D (5 bases). V lost 6 bases and J lost 5, with 10 bases in between. Germline assignment: CDR1 MRHNA and CDR2 SNTAGT. The CDR3 covers 12 residues. CDR3 residues: CASRNRGTEAFF. The CDR3 DNA reads TGTGCCAGCAGGAACCGGGGGACTGAAGCTTTCTTT.

This chain uses TRBV30 with TRBJ2-2; D possibly corresponds to TRBD2 (5 bases). CDR3 size: 15 residues. CDR1 and CDR2 (germline): GTSNPN, SVGIG (reference sequence). Trimming removed 2 bases at V and 4 bases at J, with 14 bases between. The CDR3 here is CAWSPSAAGTGELFF. CDR3 DNA: TGTGCCTGGAGTCCGTCGGCGGCGGGCACCGGGGAGCTGTTTTTT.

This clone showed up just a few times. Other DNA sequences in this sample translate to the same CDR3. V usage is TRBV9 and J usage is TRBJ1-3; TRBD1 agrees at 7 bases. The V segment lost 3 bases and the J segment 3 bases; nucleotides outside the gene matches: 0. The CDR3 length is 13 residues. From germline, CDR1 is SGDLS and CDR2 YYNGEE. The CDR3 bases are TGTGCCAGCAGCGGGACAGGTGGAAACACCATATATTTT. Translating gives CASSGTGGNTIYF.

This clone has a handful of counts. This chain joins TRBV5-1 and TRBJ2-7; the match to TRBD1 covers 10 bases. Germline CDR1 SGHRS, CDR2 YFSETQ. The CDR3 totals 15 residues. The V gene end was trimmed by 0 bases and the J gene end by 7 bases; junction bases not matched to a gene: 7. The CDR3 spells CASSLEGTGEREQYF. CDR3 DNA: TGCGCCAGCAGCTTGGAGGGGACAGGGGAAAGGGAGCAGTACTTC. The variable domain in full, with the rest retrieved from reference TRBV5-1 and TRBJ2-7, is KAGVTQTPRYLIKTRGQQVTLSCSPISGHRSVSWYQQTPGQGLQFLFEYFSETQRNKGNFPGRFSGRQFSNSRSEMNVSTLELGDSALYLCASSLEGTGEREQYFGPGTRLTVT.

This chain uses TRBV7-3 with TRBJ2-7, with TRBD2 identical over 9 bases. Trimming cost V 0 bases and J 0 bases; bases outside gene matches: 0. CDR3 length: 15 residues. Germline V lookup: CDR1 SGHTA, CDR2 FQGTGA. CDR3 residues: CASSLTSGSSYEQYF. The CDR3, as DNA: TGTGCCAGCAGCTTAACTAGCGGGAGCTCCTACGAGCAGTACTTC. The full variable domain, its missing parts supplied by reference TRBV7-3 and TRBJ2-7, is GAGVSQTPSNKVTEKGKYVELRCDPISGHTALYWYRQSLGQGPEFLIYFQGTGAADDSGLPNDRFFAVRPEGSVSTLKIQRTERGDSAVYLCASSLTSGSSYEQYFGPGTRLTVT.

About this clone itself: Given a much more abundant clone one base away, this may be a read error. Distinct nucleotide sequences in the sample also encode this CDR3. The chain links TRBV19 to TRBJ2-5, with D possibly being TRBD2 (7 bases). The CDR3 is made up of 15 amino acids. From germline, CDR1 is LNHDA and CDR2 SQIVND (reference sequence). For the CDR3, the DNA is TGTGCCAGTAGTATGGGGGGCGGGAGCGTCGAGACCCAATACTTC. Translation gives CASSMGGGSVETQYF.

V is TRBV25-1 and J is TRBJ2-5, with unresolved D. The ends were cut back, 3 bases at V and 7 bases at J, with 6 bases in the middle. The germline gives CDR1 MGHDK, CDR2 SYGVNS. There are 11 residues in the CDR3. In DNA form, the CDR3 reads TGTGCCAGCAGTGAGGGATGGACCCAGTACTTC. As protein: CASSEGWTQYF.

The V gene is TRBV6-5, the J gene TRBJ1-2; D may be TRBD1 (6 bases). The CDR3 sequence is 13 residues long. The germline V gene has CDR1 MNHEY and CDR2 SVGAGI. V was shortened by 5 bases and J by 5 bases, with 12 bases between the two germline ends. The CDR3 sequence: CASSKAGAYGYTF. The CDR3 DNA reads as TGTGCCAGCAGTAAAGCGGGGGCTTATGGCTACACCTTC.

J is TRBJ2-5 and V is TRBV7-2; TRBD1 matches 7 bases. Germline CDR1 SGHTA, CDR2 FQGNSA. The V segment lost 5 bases and the J segment 4 bases; nucleotides outside the gene matches: 7. The CDR3 spans 14 residues. The CDR3 DNA sequence: TGTGCCAGCAGCCTAGGACAGGTTGGAGAGACCCAGTACTTC. This encodes CASSLGQVGETQYF.

The rearrangement joins TRBV28 to TRBJ1-2; 9 nucleotides match TRBD1. V lost 6 bases and J lost 4; bases outside the gene matches: 9. There are 15 residues in the CDR3. The germline V gene encodes CDR1 MDHEN and CDR2 SYDVKM. The CDR3: CASSPGDRVFYGYTF. CDR3 DNA: TGTGCCAGCAGCCCAGGGGACAGGGTCTTCTATGGCTACACCTTC.

This clone was seen a single time. The chain recombines TRBV7-2 with TRBJ1-5, with D possibly matching TRBD1 (6 bases). The ends were cut back, 0 bases at V and 6 bases at J, with 12 bases in the middle. The CDR3 runs 15 residues. CDR1 is SGHTA, CDR2 FQGNSA, per germline. Here the CDR3 reads CASSLALQGVQPQHF. CDR3 nucleotides: TGTGCCAGCAGCTTAGCGCTACAGGGAGTTCAGCCCCAGCATTTT.

The J gene is TRBJ1-4, the V gene TRBV4-2; D remains unclear. The V end was cut by 4 bases, the J end by 2 bases, with 5 bases between. Germline lookup yields CDR1 LGHNA and CDR2 YNFKEQ. The CDR3 sequence is 13 residues long. The CDR3 loop is CASSLRTNEKLFF. CDR3 nucleotides: TGTGCCAGCAGCCTTCGGACTAATGAAAAACTGTTTTTT.

Regarding this clone: This likely reflects a read error, since a far larger clone is one base away. A read error is likely, as this CDR3 ends without the conserved phenylalanine or tryptophan. Other DNA variants within this sample encode the same CDR3. This chain uses TRBV9 with TRBJ1-2, with D possibly being TRBD1 (6 bases). V lost 1 base, J lost 4 bases, and 11 bases lay in between. In germline, CDR1 is SGDLS, CDR2 YYNGEE. This CDR3 has 14 residues. The CDR3 here is CASSVRGTPYGYTL. In nucleotides, the CDR3 is TGTGCCAGCAGCGTACGGGGGACACCCTATGGCTACACCCTC.

CDR3 nucleotide sequence: TGTGCCAGCAGCTTGGAGGGGCCCTATGGCTACACCTTC. It specifies CASSLEGPYGYTF. The gene calls are TRBV5-4 and TRBJ1-2; D is possibly TRBD1 (5 bases). The length of the CDR3 is 13 residues. Germline loops: CDR1 SGHNT, CDR2 YYREEE (reference sequence). Trimming took off 0 bases at V and 4 bases at J, with 7 bases between the two ends.

This clone showed up just a few times. The rearrangement joins TRBV5-1 to TRBJ2-7; D remains ambiguous. Germline V gene sequence: CDR1 SGHRS, CDR2 YFSETQ. Trimming left V 4 bases short and J 3 bases short, with 11 bases between. CDR3 size: 13 residues. CDR3 bases: TGCGCCAGCAGCGAGAACTTCAACTACGAGCAGTACTTC. Its translation is CASSENFNYEQYF.

This clone was counted between two and nine times. The chain combines TRBV18 with TRBJ1-1; maybe TRBD1 (5 bases). The V and J ends lost 2 bases and 5 bases respectively, with 15 bases between them. Germline CDR1 reads KGHSH; CDR2 reads LQKENI. CDR3 length equals 15 residues. The CDR3: CASSPTDGGRTEAFF. The CDR3, as DNA: TGTGCCAGCTCACCAACTGACGGGGGGAGGACTGAAGCTTTCTTT.

The chain uses TRBV6-5 and TRBJ1-2; 9 bases are a match to TRBD1. Germline V CDR1 and CDR2: MNHEY, SVGAGI. The V and J ends lost 5 bases and 8 bases, in that order; junction bases with no gene match: 6. The CDR3 runs 13 residues. CDR3 residues: CASSRDRENGYTF. The CDR3 DNA follows: TGTGCCAGCAGTCGGGACAGGGAGAACGGCTACACCTTC.

The V call is TRBV27, the J call TRBJ1-2; D remains ambiguous. Germline loops: CDR1 MNHEY, CDR2 SMNVEV (reference sequence). The V gene lost 0 bases and the J gene lost 0 bases, with 2 bases spanning the gap. The CDR3 sequence is 13 residues long. In DNA form, the CDR3 reads TGTGCCAGCAGTTTATCGGCTAACTATGGCTACACCTTC. Protein: CASSLSANYGYTF.

J is TRBJ2-3 and V is TRBV28; 7 bases fit TRBD2. The CDR3 contains 15 residues. J lost 5 bases, V lost 5 bases, and 10 bases had no gene match. Per the germline V gene, CDR1 is MDHEN and CDR2 is SYDVKM. The CDR3 sequence: CASSPLSGRLDTQYF. The CDR3 nucleotides are TGTGCCAGCAGTCCCTTGTCCGGGAGGTTAGATACGCAGTATTTT.